Presented here are 30 T cell receptor beta chains from one specimen sequenced in a study of blood T cells in healthy people across ages. A sample-barcoded 5' primer and a J-beta primer mix were used in a second PCR of roughly 7 to 12 cycles. TCRdb fed the 5' RACE reads into MiXCR, producing one record per CDR3 protein. The sample includes some 1.1 million distinct CDR3 sequences, roughly two fifths of them seen just once. The sequenced material came from blood. These receptor sequences come from a man younger than 30 in good health.

This clonotype was detected a few times. The rearrangement links TRBV9 to TRBJ1-1, with no clear D. V was clipped by 0 bases and J by 2 bases, with 11 bases between them. The CDR3 totals 15 residues. The germline V gene encodes CDR1 SGDLS and CDR2 YYNGEE. For the CDR3, the DNA is TGTGCCAGCAGCGTAGGAGGAACCATCAACACTGAAGCTTTCTTT. It codes for CASSVGGTINTEAFF.

This chain links TRBV6-6 with TRBJ1-6; the match to TRBD1 covers 7 bases. This CDR3 is 14 amino acids long. V trimming: 4 bases; J trimming: 9 bases; junction bases outside the gene matches: 6. Germline-derived CDR1 and CDR2 are MNHNY and SVGAGI (reference sequence). CDR3 nucleotides: TGTGCCAGCAGTTCCGGGACAGATCCTTCACCCCTCCACTTT. This sequence encodes CASSSGTDPSPLHF.

This chain links TRBV20-1 with TRBJ2-1; D not certain. CDR3 length: 13 residues. Per the germline V gene, CDR1 is DFQATT and CDR2 is SNEGSKA (reference sequence). The DNA for the CDR3 is TGCAGCCCCACATTACCGGCAACCGATGAGCAGTTCTTC. This sequence encodes CSPTLPATDEQFF.

This clonotype has a count of ten or more. The rearrangement uses TRBV29-1 and TRBJ2-7; 8 bases map to TRBD1. Losses at the gene ends were 5 bases for V and 2 bases for J; bases not matched to a gene: 11. Germline loops: CDR1 SQVTM, CDR2 ANQGSEA. The CDR3 consists of 15 residues. This chain's CDR3 is CSVPFKGQGPYEQYF. DNA of the CDR3: TGCAGCGTTCCTTTCAAAGGACAGGGCCCCTACGAGCAGTACTTC.

This clonotype has a handful of counts. The chain employs TRBV27 and TRBJ1-5; 7 nucleotides match TRBD1. The germline V gene encodes CDR1 MNHEY and CDR2 SMNVEV (reference sequence). This CDR3 contains 15 residues. The junction had 6 bases not matched to a gene; V was cut back by 6 bases and J by 1 base. The CDR3 DNA reads as TGTGCCAGCAGGGACAGGAGGGTAAGCAATCAGCCCCAGCATTTT. Its protein product is CASRDRRVSNQPQHF.

This clonotype came up many times. V and J are TRBV2 and TRBJ2-5, with 9 nucleotides matching TRBD2. This CDR3 is built from 17 residues. Per germline, CDR1 SNHLY and CDR2 FYNNEI. Unmatched junction bases numbered 15, after V lost 8 bases and J lost 2 bases. The CDR3 DNA reads TGTGCCAGCGCGCCCCCGACTAGCGGAAAACAACAAGAGACCCAGTACTTC. Encoded protein: CASAPPTSGKQQETQYF.

This chain uses TRBV19 with TRBJ1-1, with 7 bases that match TRBD1. Germline lookup yields CDR1 LNHDA and CDR2 SQIVND (reference sequence). After removal of 3 bases from V and 3 bases from J, the junction contained 4 bases not matched to a gene. There are 14 residues in the CDR3. CDR3 in DNA: TGTGCCAGTAGTATTGACAGGGCGGACACTGAAGCTTTCTTT. Translated, it gives CASSIDRADTEAFF.

The chain joins TRBV20-1 to TRBJ1-6, with 11 bases fitting TRBD1. The CDR3 sequence is 13 residues long. J was trimmed by 10 bases and V by 6 bases; bases with no gene match: 5. Germline V lookup: CDR1 DFQATT, CDR2 SNEGSKA (reference sequence). CDR3 coding DNA: TGCAGTGCAGCCGGGACAGGGGGATCACCCCTCCACTTT. It codes for CSAAGTGGSPLHF.

This chain links TRBV12-5 with TRBJ2-1; unclear D gene. Trimming removed 0 bases at V and 8 bases at J, with 8 bases between. From germline, CDR1 is LGHNT and CDR2 FRNRAP. This CDR3 is 13 amino acids long. This chain's CDR3 is CASGLVTADEQFF. The CDR3 DNA is TGTGCTAGTGGTTTGGTAACGGCCGATGAGCAGTTCTTC.

The chain combines TRBV7-2 with TRBJ2-2; D possibly matches TRBD1 or TRBD2 (5 bases each). V lost 2 bases to trimming and J lost 1 base, with 17 bases between them. This CDR3 has 18 residues. Germline V lookup: CDR1 SGHTA, CDR2 FQGNSA. CDR3 residues: CASSLRSLRDGNTGELFF. CDR3 in DNA: TGTGCCAGCAGCTTACGGTCCTTAAGGGACGGGAACACCGGGGAGCTGTTTTTT.

V is TRBV20-1 and J is TRBJ1-1; possibly TRBD1 for D (5 bases). Germline-derived CDR1 and CDR2 are DFQATT and SNEGSKA (reference sequence). The CDR3 totals 12 residues. V was shortened by 3 bases and J by 4 bases, with 9 bases between the two germline ends. The CDR3 DNA follows: TGCAGTGCTAGTGGGGGGAGCACTGAAGCTTTCTTT. It yields the protein CSASGGSTEAFF.

The chain recombines TRBV11-2 with TRBJ2-4, with 7 bases aligning to TRBD2. The CDR3 sequence is 17 residues long. V dropped 4 bases and J dropped 0; count of bases not matched to a gene: 9. In germline, CDR1 is SGHAT, CDR2 FQNNGV. In DNA form, the CDR3 reads TGTGCCAGCAGCTCTTTTGGGGGGGGACTAGCCAAAAACATTCAGTACTTC. Protein product: CASSSFGGGLAKNIQYF. The whole variable domain, remainder taken from reference TRBV11-2 and TRBJ2-4, is EAGVAQSPRYKIIEKRQSVAFWCNPISGHATLYWYQQILGQGPKLLIQFQNNGVVDDSQLPKDRFSAERLKGVDSTLKIQPAKLEDSAVYLCASSSFGGGLAKNIQYFGAGTRLSVL.

A note on this clonotype: An end of the junction does not agree with germline; a read error may underlie this. The chain carries TRBV29-1 and TRBJ2-3; D gene uncertain. This CDR3 has 16 residues. Germline assignment: CDR1 SQVTM and CDR2 ANQGSEA. The CDR3 region has the DNA TGCAGCGCTGAAGACTGGCACGGGTCGGGCACAGATACGCAGTATTTT. It is translated as CSAEDWHGSGTDTQYF.

In this sample, this clonotype turned up a few times. This chain joins TRBV10-3 and TRBJ1-1; no firm D call. In germline, CDR1 is ENHRY, CDR2 SYGVKD. The CDR3 has 13 amino acids. V was cut by 4 bases and J by 3 bases, with 9 bases left in between. CDR3 coding DNA: TGTGCCATCAGTGGTCAGGAGGACACTGAAGCTTTCTTT. Its translation is CAISGQEDTEAFF.

CDR3: CASSLTGTSVCEQYF. The CDR3 DNA reads as TGTGCCAGCAGCTTAACCGGGACTAGCGTTTGCGAGCAGTACTTC. This chain links TRBV7-3 with TRBJ2-7; 10 bases are shared with TRBD2. V shed 0 bases and J 6 bases; nucleotides not matched to a gene: 5. The CDR3 extends over 15 amino acids. CDR1 SGHTA and CDR2 FQGTGA come from the germline V gene.

The V call is TRBV11-2, the J call TRBJ2-4; a possible D gene is TRBD1 (6 bases). V was cut by 5 bases and J by 4 bases, with 21 bases left in between. In germline, CDR1 is SGHAT, CDR2 FQNNGV. CDR3 length: 17 amino acids. CDR3 loop: CASSQPGQTWGKNIQYF. Written as DNA, the CDR3 is TGTGCCAGCAGCCAACCGGGACAAACTTGGGGAAAAAACATTCAGTACTTC.

In DNA, the CDR3 is TGTGCCAGTAGAACCGCACCGAGCACAGATACGCAGTATTTT. Amino acids: CASRTAPSTDTQYF. The chain carries TRBV19 and TRBJ2-3; D unclear. The CDR3 is made up of 14 amino acids. V was cut by 6 bases and J by 0 bases, with 10 bases left in between. Germline assignment: CDR1 LNHDA and CDR2 SQIVND (reference sequence).

This clonotype appeared a few times. The rearrangement links TRBV27 to TRBJ1-1; 7 bases agree with TRBD1. The CDR3 spans 16 residues. V lost 7 bases and J lost 3; bases outside the gene matches: 14. Looked up from germline, CDR1 is MNHEY and CDR2 is SMNVEV (reference sequence). The CDR3 sequence is CASITNPGGGYTEAFF. Written as DNA, the CDR3 is TGTGCCAGCATCACCAATCCAGGGGGGGGCTACACTGAAGCTTTCTTT.

The chain couples TRBV12-3 or TRBV12-4 to TRBJ1-1; D perhaps matches TRBD1 (6 bases). The CDR3 is 13 amino acids. Trimming pared 6 bases from V and 5 bases from J, leaving 13 bases between. The CDR3 bases are TGTGCCAGCAGGCCGGGGGCGCGAACTGAAGCTTTCTTT. Protein: CASRPGARTEAFF.

For this clonotype: A read error is possible here, since a much larger clone lies one base away. The chain joins TRBV20-1 to TRBJ2-1; no definite D call. V was clipped by 0 bases and J by 1 base, with 10 bases between them. This CDR3 is 15 amino acids long. The germline CDR1 and CDR2 sequences are DFQATT and SNEGSKA (reference sequence). CDR3 nucleotides: TGCAGTGCTAGAGACGGCTGGGCGTCCTACAATGAGCAGTTCTTC. Translating gives CSARDGWASYNEQFF.

The rearrangement joins TRBV12-3 or TRBV12-4 to TRBJ2-5, with D tentatively TRBD2 (6 bases). CDR3 length equals 15 residues. Between the trimmed V and J ends, which lost 7 bases and 11 bases, there was a span of 26 bases. CDR3 residues: CASTLEGSLYNEQYF. CDR3 nucleotide sequence: TGTGCCAGCACCTTGGAGGGATCGTTGTATAATGAGCAGTACTTC.

This sequence joins TRBV11-3 and TRBJ2-5; 7 bases are shared with TRBD2. The CDR3 is 16 amino acids. V was pared by 6 bases and J by 11 bases, with 21 bases of the junction left unmatched. Germline V gene data show CDR1 as SGHNT and CDR2 as YENEEA. CDR3 coding DNA: TGTGCCAGCAGTCTAATGGGACTACAAACTTACAATGAGCAGTACTTC. Protein sequence: CASSLMGLQTYNEQYF.

J is TRBJ2-3 and V is TRBV7-6; no reliable D call. The CDR3 spans 11 residues. The V and J ends lost 10 bases and 5 bases respectively, with 10 bases between them. Germline assignment: CDR1 SGHVS and CDR2 FNYEAQ. The CDR3 nucleotides are TGTGCCACCTCATTTGGAGATACGCAGTATTTT. Residues: CATSFGDTQYF. Full variable domain (missing parts from reference TRBV7-6 and TRBJ2-3): GAGVSQSPRYKVTKRGQDVALRCDPISGHVSLYWYRQALGQGPEFLTYFNYEAQQDKSGLPNDRFSAERPEGSISTLTIQRTEQRDSAMYRCATSFGDTQYFGPGTRLTVL.

The genes are TRBV12-3 or TRBV12-4 and TRBJ2-2; D not resolved. Trimming removed 3 bases at V and 6 bases at J, with 11 bases between. The CDR3 totals 14 residues. In DNA, the CDR3 is TGTGCCAGCAGTTTTCGGCGAGGACCCGGGGAGCTGTTTTTT. Its translation: CASSFRRGPGELFF.

This clonotype was detected a few times. V gene TRBV20-1 combines with J gene TRBJ2-3, with D unresolved. Germline CDR1 and CDR2: DFQATT and SNEGSKA (reference sequence). The CDR3 runs to 14 residues. V was trimmed by 1 base and J by 8 bases, leaving 16 bases between them. As DNA, the CDR3 is TGCAGTGCTAGAGGCCTAACTGGTTGGTCTACGCAGTATTTT. Protein product: CSARGLTGWSTQYF.

The V gene is TRBV6-5, the J gene TRBJ2-7, with 9 nucleotides matching TRBD1. V shed 6 bases, J shed 1 base, and the junction held 7 bases outside the gene matches. This CDR3 has 15 amino acids. Germline values: CDR1 MNHEY, CDR2 SVGAGI. CDR3 amino acids: CASRQPGQGSYEQYF. The CDR3 DNA sequence: TGTGCCAGCAGACAACCGGGACAGGGATCCTACGAGCAGTACTTC.

The rearrangement joins TRBV20-1 to TRBJ1-4; D uncertain. The V gene lost 0 bases and the J gene lost 4 bases, with 15 bases spanning the gap. Germline V CDR1 and CDR2: DFQATT, SNEGSKA (reference sequence). The CDR3 is 16 residues long. The CDR3 reads CSARDPVPGRNEKLFF. The CDR3 nucleotides are TGCAGTGCTAGAGATCCGGTCCCAGGCCGTAATGAAAAACTGTTTTTT.

The CDR3 region has the DNA TGTGCCAGCAGTAGGAGGTTCGGACAGGGTAGCTATGGCTACACCTTC. Translated: CASSRRFGQGSYGYTF. The chain recombines TRBV28 with TRBJ1-2; 8 bases match TRBD1. The V and J ends lost 5 bases and 4 bases, in that order; junction bases with no gene match: 12. The germline V gene has CDR1 MDHEN and CDR2 SYDVKM. This CDR3 is 16 amino acids long.

This clonotype was detected a few times. The rearrangement joins TRBV2 to TRBJ2-7; TRBD2 is a possible D gene (6 bases). CDR1 and CDR2 from the germline V gene are SNHLY and FYNNEI. The V gene lost 6 bases and the J gene lost 2 bases, with 17 bases spanning the gap. The CDR3 consists of 15 residues. CDR3 nucleotide sequence: TGTGCCAGCAGCCCCCTCGCGGGATTCACCTACGAGCAGTACTTC. Its translation is CASSPLAGFTYEQYF.

This chain joins TRBV7-2 and TRBJ2-7; possible D gene TRBD1, 5 bases. Germline lookup yields CDR1 SGHTA and CDR2 FQGNSA. V lost 5 bases to trimming and J lost 0 bases, with 14 bases between them. The CDR3 spans 15 residues. The CDR3 DNA follows: TGTGCCAGCAGCCCACAGGCGTCGAGCTCCTACGAGCAGTACTTC. It translates to CASSPQASSSYEQYF.